These T cell receptor beta chains were read from a single sample in a study of blood T cell repertoires in COVID-19. The table came from immunoSEQ multiplex PCR; TCRdb's copy has only in-frame clones and leaves some out. The sample carries 450,000 or so clones, 80% to 90% recorded once. The sequenced sample consisted of peripheral blood. The receptors shown here come from a man between 18 and 29 years old with COVID-19, enrolled during active disease. The CDR3 runs from the conserved cysteine through the conserved F or W. D genes are given only for firm matches. The size of a clone is reported for some rows only, either as once, few or many, or as a class for expanded clones.

D: -
J: TRBJ2-1
V: TRBV7-8
length: 12
size: -
CDR3: CASSPAGDEQFF
DNA: TGTGCCAGCAGCCCCGCCGGGGATGAGCAGTTCTTC

D: TRBD1
J: TRBJ1-2
V: TRBV6-5
length: 15
size: -
CDR3: CASSTGTGGNYGYTF
DNA: TGTGCCAGCAGTACGGGGACAGGGGGAAACTATGGCTACACCTTC

D: -
J: TRBJ2-7
V: TRBV6-5
length: 15
size: -
CDR3: CASSRDFGVSYEQYF
DNA: TGTGCCAGCAGCCGTGACTTCGGCGTCTCCTACGAGCAGTACTTC

D: -
J: TRBJ2-7
V: TRBV9
length: 14
size: few
CDR3: CASSVEGRGREQYF
DNA: TGTGCCAGCAGCGTAGAGGGCAGGGGACGGGAGCAGTACTTC

D: TRBD1
J: TRBJ1-2
V: TRBV5-1
length: 13
size: once
CDR3: CASSFGTGNGYTF
DNA: TGCGCCAGCAGCTTCGGGACAGGGAATGGCTACACCTTC

D: TRBD1
J: TRBJ2-5
V: TRBV24-1
length: 15
size: -
CDR3: CATSDPGQGAKTQYF
DNA: TGTGCCACCAGTGACCCCGGACAGGGGGCGAAGACCCAGTACTTC

D: -
J: TRBJ2-7
V: TRBV29-1
length: 12
size: once
CDR3: CSVLIAGYEQYF
DNA: TGCAGCGTTCTAATTGCGGGCTACGAGCAGTACTTC

D: -
J: TRBJ1-5
V: TRBV5-5
length: 15
size: -
CDR3: CASSLGWLGGQPQHF
DNA: TGTGCCAGCAGCTTGGGGTGGCTGGGAGGCCAGCCCCAGCATTTT

D: TRBD1
J: TRBJ2-5
V: TRBV19
length: 15
size: -
CDR3: CASRTGTALKETQYF
DNA: TGTGCCAGTAGGACGGGGACAGCTCTCAAAGAGACCCAGTACTTC

D: -
J: TRBJ1-2
V: TRBV6-5
length: 13
size: -
CDR3: CASTPGEINGYTF
DNA: TGTGCCAGCACCCCGGGGGAAATTAATGGCTACACCTTC